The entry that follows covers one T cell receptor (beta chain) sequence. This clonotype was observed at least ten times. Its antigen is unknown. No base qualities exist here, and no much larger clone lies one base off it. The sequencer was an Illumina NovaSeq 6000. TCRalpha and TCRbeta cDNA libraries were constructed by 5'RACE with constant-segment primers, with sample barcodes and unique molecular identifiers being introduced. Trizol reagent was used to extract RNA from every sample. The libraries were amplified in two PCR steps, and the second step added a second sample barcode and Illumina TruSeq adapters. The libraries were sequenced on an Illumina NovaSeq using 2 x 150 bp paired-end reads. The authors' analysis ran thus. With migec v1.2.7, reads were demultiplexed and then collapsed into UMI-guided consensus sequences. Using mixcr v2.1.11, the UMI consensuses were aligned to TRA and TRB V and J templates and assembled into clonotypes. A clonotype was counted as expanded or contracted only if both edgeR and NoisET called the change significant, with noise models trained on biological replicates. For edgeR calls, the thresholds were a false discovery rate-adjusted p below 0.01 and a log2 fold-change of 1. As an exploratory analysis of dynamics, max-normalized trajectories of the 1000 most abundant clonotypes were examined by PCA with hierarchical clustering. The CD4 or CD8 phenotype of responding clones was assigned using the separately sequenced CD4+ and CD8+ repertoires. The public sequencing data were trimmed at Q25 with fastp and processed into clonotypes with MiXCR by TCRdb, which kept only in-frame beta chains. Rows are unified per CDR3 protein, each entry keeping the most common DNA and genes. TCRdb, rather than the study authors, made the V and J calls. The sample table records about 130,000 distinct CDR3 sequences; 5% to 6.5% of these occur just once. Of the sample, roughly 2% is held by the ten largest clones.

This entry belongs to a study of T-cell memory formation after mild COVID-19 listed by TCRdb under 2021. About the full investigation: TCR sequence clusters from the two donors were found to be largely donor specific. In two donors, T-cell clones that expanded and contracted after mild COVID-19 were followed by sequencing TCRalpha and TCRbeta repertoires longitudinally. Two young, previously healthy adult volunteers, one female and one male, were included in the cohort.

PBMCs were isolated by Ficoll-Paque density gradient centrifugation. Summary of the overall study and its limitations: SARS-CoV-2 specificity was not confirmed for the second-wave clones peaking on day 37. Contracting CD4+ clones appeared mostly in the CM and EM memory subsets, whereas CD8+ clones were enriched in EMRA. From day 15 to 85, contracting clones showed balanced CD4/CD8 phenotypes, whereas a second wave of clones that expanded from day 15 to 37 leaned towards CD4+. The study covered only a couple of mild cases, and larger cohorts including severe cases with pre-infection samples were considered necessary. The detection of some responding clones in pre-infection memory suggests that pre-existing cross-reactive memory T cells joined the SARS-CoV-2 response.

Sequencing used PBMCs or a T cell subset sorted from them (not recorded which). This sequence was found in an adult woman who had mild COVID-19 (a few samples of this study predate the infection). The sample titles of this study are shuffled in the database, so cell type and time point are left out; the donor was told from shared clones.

The nucleotide sequence reads TGCGCCAGCAGTGCCCAAGGGGGAGATACGCAGTATTTT. This is translated as CASSAQGGDTQYF. The receptor chain draws on TRBV10-2 and TRBJ2-3; D gene: possibly TRBD1, on 6 matching bases. CDR1 and CDR2, per the germline V gene, are WSHSY and SAAADI. Reading from cysteine to phenylalanine, the CDR3 counts 13 amino acids. The DNA shown is the 39-base CDR3, in frame from base 1. V is cut by 4 bases and J by 5 bases, and the space between the germline ends is 10 bases.